A selection of T cell receptor beta chains follows, all from one sample in a study of cytomegalovirus exposure and HLA in healthy donors. Sequencing used immunoSEQ multiplex PCR; TCRdb keeps in-frame clones, though not all of them. The table lists about 98,000 clones, around 90% of them singletons. Sequenced material: PBMCs. The receptors here all came from a woman aged 25 to 39 in good health and CMV-seronegative. The CDR3 runs from the conserved cysteine through the conserved F or W. The order of the fields is clone size, J gene, V gene, D gene, CDR3 protein, CDR3 DNA. A D gene is named only where the DNA matches it firmly. Expanded clones get a size class; other rows say once, few or many, or leave the size out.

. TRBJ2-5 TRBV6-1 . CASSELTGTMRTQYF TGTGCCAGCAGTGAACTTACCGGGACAATGAGGACCCAGTACTTC
once TRBJ1-2 TRBV7-9 TRBD1 CASSSGQGLGGYTF TGTGCCAGCAGCTCGGGACAGGGGTTGGGCGGCTACACCTTC
. TRBJ2-7 TRBV7-9 TRBD2 CASSSGGFVSYEQYF TGTGCCAGCTCGAGCGGGGGGTTCGTCTCCTACGAGCAGTACTTC
. TRBJ1-5 TRBV7-6 . CASSSTGYNQPQHF TGTGCCAGCAGTTCAACGGGGTACAATCAGCCCCAGCATTTT
. TRBJ2-1 TRBV9 TRBD2 CASSVYTSGRSYNEQFF TGTGCCAGCAGCGTGTACACTAGCGGGCGCTCCTACAATGAGCAGTTCTTC
. TRBJ1-5 TRBV4-1 . CASSQGQVPRQPQHF TGCGCCAGCAGCCAAGGACAGGTACCAAGGCAGCCCCAGCATTTT
. TRBJ2-1 TRBV4-3 . CASSQSLSSYNEQFF TGCGCCAGCAGCCAAAGTTTGAGCTCCTACAATGAGCAGTTCTTC
. TRBJ1-1 TRBV11-2 . CASSLGPENTEAFF TGTGCCAGCAGCTTAGGGCCAGAGAACACTGAAGCTTTCTTT
. TRBJ2-2 TRBV5-1 . CASSLSDTGELFF TGCGCCAGCAGCTTGTCGGACACCGGGGAGCTGTTTTTT
few TRBJ2-7 TRBV14 TRBD1 CASSQEGLGNRGAGEQYF TGTGCCAGCAGCCAAGAAGGGTTAGGGAACAGGGGGGCAGGCGAGCAGTACTTC
. TRBJ1-1 TRBV9 TRBD1 CASSVGGQGAFF TGTGCCAGCAGCGTAGGGGGACAGGGAGCTTTCTTT
few TRBJ1-2 TRBV5-1 . CASSLGGLRGRSYGYTF TGCGCCAGCAGCTTGGGGGGACTAAGGGGACGATCTTATGGCTACACCTTC
. TRBJ1-2 TRBV27 TRBD1 CASSPPRAGGEKNYGYTF TGTGCCAGCAGTCCCCCCCGGGCAGGGGGCGAGAAAAACTATGGCTACACCTTC
few TRBJ2-7 TRBV21-1 . CASRLRTGGHEQYF TGTGCCAGCAGGCTGAGGACGGGGGGCCACGAGCAGTACTTC
. TRBJ2-7 TRBV5-1 TRBD1 CASSLTPGQGSYEQYF TGCGCCAGCAGTCTAACCCCGGGACAGGGCTCCTACGAGCAGTACTTC
. TRBJ1-1 TRBV4-3 TRBD1 CASSPGTGRGAFF TGCGCCAGCAGCCCCGGGACAGGCCGTGGAGCTTTCTTT
. TRBJ1-1 TRBV18 TRBD1 CASSLYRGTNTEAFF TGTGCCAGCTCACTCTACAGGGGTACGAACACTGAAGCTTTCTTT
. TRBJ1-2 TRBV7-2 . CASSPGYGYTF TGTGCCAGCAGCCCAGGGTACGGCTACACCTTC
. TRBJ2-1 TRBV4-3 . CASSPIRPSGDGSYNEQFF TGCGCCAGCAGCCCCATCCGCCCCTCGGGAGATGGCTCCTACAATGAGCAGTTCTTC
. TRBJ2-5 TRBV27 TRBD2 CASSSMGLAGETQYF TGTGCCAGCAGTTCGATGGGACTAGCGGGAGAGACCCAGTACTTC
. TRBJ2-1 TRBV28 . CASSLLNYNEQFF TGTGCCAGCAGTTTGCTAAACTACAATGAGCAGTTCTTC
. TRBJ2-7 TRBV19 . CASSKRRGSEDEQYF TGTGCCAGTAGTAAGAGACGGGGGTCAGAGGACGAGCAGTACTTC